A selection of T cell receptor beta chains follows, all from one sample in a study of regulatory dendritic cells for organ transplantation. No antigens are known for them. The assay was immunoSEQ multiplex PCR, and TCRdb's table has in-frame clones only and misses some. The table lists approximately 22,000 clones, roughly 85% of them singletons. The sequencing sample was made of naive CD4+ T cells from blood cultured with regulatory dendritic cells. The receptors originated from a human donor in good health. Both conserved end residues are part of each CDR3. The D gene is left open where the match is weak. The size entry is marked missing in some rows and otherwise reads once, few, many or a size class.

j_gene | abundance | v_gene | d_gene | CDR3aa | CDR3nt
TRBJ2-1 | - | TRBV18 | TRBD2 | CASSPARGRFDEQFF | TGTGCCAGCTCACCAGCGCGCGGGAGGTTCGATGAGCAGTTCTTC
TRBJ1-1 | - | TRBV18 | - | CATSGDLMNTEAFF | TGTGCCACCTCAGGGGACCTCATGAACACTGAAGCTTTCTTT
TRBJ1-6 | once | TRBV7-6 | TRBD1 | CASSLEDRRRYNSPLHF | TGTGCCAGCAGCTTAGAGGACAGGCGACGTTATAATTCACCCCTCCACTTT
TRBJ2-5 | - | TRBV19 | TRBD1 | CASREDRGSETQYF | TGTGCCAGTAGGGAGGACAGGGGATCAGAGACCCAGTACTTC
TRBJ1-1 | - | TRBV9 | - | CASSVDPANTEAFF | TGTGCCAGCAGCGTAGACCCGGCGAACACTGAAGCTTTCTTT
TRBJ1-1 | - | TRBV5-6 | - | CASSLTGIRAEAFF | TGTGCCAGCAGCTTAACCGGGATCCGGGCTGAAGCTTTCTTT
TRBJ1-1 | once | TRBV5-1 | - | CASSLKVVGVLNTEAFF | TGCGCCAGCAGCTTGAAAGTCGTTGGGGTCTTGAACACTGAAGCTTTCTTT
TRBJ1-5 | - | TRBV6-6 | TRBD1 | CASRGTGRGLQPQHF | TGTGCCAGCAGGGGGACAGGGAGGGGTCTACAGCCCCAGCATTTT
TRBJ1-5 | - | TRBV7-9 | - | CASSLVGGSNQPQHF | TGTGCCAGCAGCTTAGTAGGGGGTAGCAATCAGCCCCAGCATTTT
TRBJ1-5 | few | TRBV18 | - | CASSPQGGNQPQHF | TGTGCCAGCTCACCTCAGGGAGGCAATCAGCCCCAGCATTTT
TRBJ1-6 | - | TRBV19 | TRBD1 | CASSIQGASWNSPLHF | TGTGCCAGTAGTATACAGGGGGCATCGTGGAATTCACCCCTCCACTTT
TRBJ2-1 | - | TRBV9 | TRBD2 | CASSHSRTSGSLSYNEQFF | TGTGCCAGCAGCCATTCTAGGACTAGCGGGAGTCTCTCCTACAATGAGCAGTTCTTC
TRBJ1-2 | - | TRBV4-2 | TRBD1 | CASSPDRGRNGYTF | TGTGCCAGCAGCCCGGACAGGGGGCGAAATGGCTACACCTTC
TRBJ2-7 | - | TRBV4-1 | TRBD1 | CASSQGLRQGYYEQYF | TGCGCCAGCAGCCAAGGGCTAAGACAGGGTTATTACGAGCAGTACTTC
TRBJ2-1 | - | TRBV7-9 | TRBD2 | CASSLGLAGGEEQFF | TGTGCCAGCAGCTTAGGGCTAGCGGGAGGGGAAGAGCAGTTCTTC
TRBJ1-4 | - | TRBV6-6 | TRBD1 | CASRAGGSNEKLFF | TGTGCCAGCCGAGCAGGGGGGTCTAATGAAAAACTGTTTTTT
TRBJ2-7 | - | TRBV28 | - | CASGVVGTYEQYF | TGTGCCAGCGGGGTGGTGGGGACCTACGAGCAGTACTTC
TRBJ1-1 | - | TRBV5-1 | - | CASSPRSQEGTEAFF | TGCGCCAGCAGCCCGAGAAGCCAGGAGGGCACTGAAGCTTTCTTT
TRBJ2-5 | - | TRBV18 | - | CASSPSGRGETQYF | TGTGCCAGCTCACCATCCGGCCGGGGAGAGACCCAGTACTTC
TRBJ1-2 | - | TRBV7-9 | TRBD1 | CASSPGQLTYGYTF | TGTGCCAGCAGCCCGGGACAGCTCACCTATGGCTACACCTTC
TRBJ1-2 | few | TRBV19 | - | CASSREDSAFYGYTF | TGTGCCAGTAGTAGGGAGGACAGTGCTTTCTATGGCTACACCTTC
TRBJ2-7 | few | TRBV14 | TRBD2 | CASSLGLAGVDEQYF | TGTGCCAGCAGCCTCGGACTAGCGGGGGTCGACGAGCAGTACTTC
TRBJ1-5 | - | TRBV6-5 | - | CTSSPRNQPQHF | TGTACCAGCAGTCCGAGGAACCAGCCCCAGCATTTT
TRBJ2-7 | - | TRBV28 | - | CASSLWTDFDGEQYF | TGTGCCAGCAGTTTATGGACAGACTTCGACGGCGAGCAGTACTTC
TRBJ2-7 | - | TRBV6-5 | - | CASSRGGGGEQYF | TGTGCCAGCAGTCGGGGAGGGGGCGGCGAGCAGTACTTC
TRBJ1-5 | - | TRBV28 | - | CASSSVPSNQPQHF | TGTGCCAGCAGTTCGGTACCGAGCAATCAGCCCCAGCATTTT
TRBJ1-6 | few | TRBV11-2 | TRBD1 | CASSPSMGTANSPLHF | TGTGCCAGCAGCCCCTCCATGGGGACAGCCAATTCACCCCTCCACTTT
TRBJ2-3 | - | TRBV7-9 | TRBD2 | CASSSGLAGGAWFADTQYF | TGTGCCAGCAGCTCGGGACTAGCGGGAGGGGCGTGGTTCGCAGATACGCAGTATTTT
TRBJ2-7 | - | TRBV23-1 | TRBD1 | CASSQSWDRSSSYEQYF | TGCGCCAGCAGTCAATCCTGGGACAGGTCAAGCTCCTACGAGCAGTACTTC
TRBJ2-1 | - | TRBV15 | - | CATSRVGNTYNEQFF | TGTGCCACCAGCAGAGTCGGGAATACCTACAATGAGCAGTTCTTC
TRBJ2-3 | - | TRBV9 | TRBD2 | CASSLRASGSFTDTQYF | TGTGCCAGCAGCCTGCGGGCTAGCGGGAGTTTTACAGATACGCAGTATTTT
TRBJ1-5 | - | TRBV28 | - | CASAALLGRNNQPQHF | TGTGCCAGCGCCGCTTTACTTGGGAGGAATAATCAGCCCCAGCATTTT
TRBJ2-1 | - | TRBV7-9 | TRBD2 | CASSLELAGGPNEQFF | TGTGCCAGCAGCTTAGAGCTAGCGGGAGGGCCGAATGAGCAGTTCTTC
TRBJ2-5 | - | TRBV27 | TRBD2 | CASTRLAGQETQYF | TGTGCCAGCACCAGACTAGCTGGGCAAGAGACCCAGTACTTC
TRBJ1-4 | few | TRBV2 | TRBD1 | CASSEGQGSNEKLFF | TGTGCCAGCAGTGAGGGACAGGGGTCTAATGAAAAACTGTTTTTT
TRBJ2-1 | - | TRBV30 | TRBD2 | CAWRSGISYNEQFF | TGTGCCTGGAGGAGCGGGATCTCCTACAATGAGCAGTTCTTC
TRBJ1-5 | few | TRBV12-5 | TRBD1 | CASGLVVGQGYQPQHF | TGTGCTAGTGGTTTGGTAGTCGGACAGGGGTATCAGCCCCAGCATTTT
TRBJ1-6 | - | TRBV6-6 | - | CASSYAGRGTPLHF | TGTGCCAGCAGTTACGCGGGTCGGGGAACACCCCTCCACTTT
TRBJ2-7 | - | TRBV27 | TRBD2 | CASSIRTSGYEQYF | TGTGCCAGCTCTATACGGACTAGCGGGTACGAGCAGTACTTC
TRBJ2-4 | once | TRBV11-2 | TRBD2 | CASSLLGGLGKNIQYF | TGTGCCAGCAGCTTATTGGGGGGGTTAGGCAAAAACATTCAGTACTTC
TRBJ2-1 | - | TRBV6-5 | - | CASSYTGKGNNEQFF | TGTGCCAGCAGTTACACGGGTAAGGGGAACAATGAGCAGTTCTTC
TRBJ2-7 | - | TRBV20-1 | - | CSASLGEQYF | TGCAGTGCTAGTTTAGGCGAGCAGTACTTC